This T cell receptor beta chain was sequenced during a study of blood T cell repertoires in COVID-19 (dated by TCRdb to the early 2020s). Concerning the study at large: The collaborator samples originated in the United States, Italy and Spain and spanned the acute and convalescent phases of COVID-19. The material from the prospective study consisted of cDNA or gDNA derived from T cells, B-cell-depleted T cells, or PBMCs. Subjects who had been exposed to COVID-19, were actively infected with it, or had recovered from it provided the deeply sampled blood TCRbeta repertoires that made up the dataset. The repertoires were made available in a free public database intended to serve as a resource for research on the immune response to SARS-CoV-2. The samples were drawn from two sources: the first 160 participants of the ongoing ImmuneRACE study, and 1,000 to 1,500 subjects contributed by 6 global collaborators. The sample metadata nearly always contained a de-identified subject ID, COVID-19 status, age in years and sex. Where available, HLA class I and class II types were obtained from metadata supplied by the sample provider rather than from assay-based typing. Overall results and qualifications from the work: Clinical and demographic metadata were provided uncurated, with the amount varying by source and participant.

About this clone itself: It lacks a known antigen. No base qualities exist here, and no much larger clone lies one base off it.

In the prospective study, participants were about 18 to 95 years old, resided in 24 geographic areas of the United States, and were enrolled through a virtual design. Cohort assignment in the prospective study relied on participant-reported clinical history from a screening survey and a study questionnaire. For ImmuneRACE Cohort 3, a participant was defined as recovered based on two consecutive negative NP/OP PCR tests, clearance by a healthcare professional, or resolution of symptoms. Each participant in the prospective study had whole blood, serum and a nasopharyngeal or oropharyngeal swab collected by mobile phlebotomists. Additional blood draws and questionnaires over an approximately 2-month period could optionally be provided by prospective study participants. Prospective study blood samples were shipped either frozen or at room temperature before DNA extraction. The immunoSEQ Assay, a bias-controlled multiplex PCR, was used to amplify TCRbeta CDR3 regions from genomic DNA. On the study's bioinformatics: Within the assay, amplification of reference gene primers was used to estimate how many nucleated cells each sample contained. To quantify the absolute abundance of each unique TCRbeta CDR3 rearrangement, sequence reads were collapsed and filtered. For each sample, productive Simpson clonality was calculated as the square root of Simpson's diversity index across productive rearrangements. As stored in TCRdb, this immuneACCESS dataset retains in-frame rearrangements with V and J assigned. A fraction of the clones does not appear; measured against another copy, unresolved V genes explain less than half of the discrepancy, and the remainder lacks a known reason. For V, J and clone size, that table is used; D and trimming come from the DNA. The sample contains approximately 180,000 clones, 84% of them found a single time. Roughly 15% of the sample is taken by the ten largest.

This clonotype was sampled from a man aged 50-59 years who had recovered from COVID-19. Sequencing input: PBMCs or T cells enriched from blood (not recorded which).

The DNA is as follows: TGTGCCAGCAGTTTATCACCAGGGTCTGGCTACACCTTC. The translation is CASSLSPGSGYTF. Recombination joined TRBV27 with TRBJ1-2; tentative D gene TRBD1, with 5 bases matching. The junction carries 9 bases between V and J, which are trimmed by 0 bases and 7 bases respectively. The germline V gene (reference sequence) specifies MNHEY as CDR1 and SMNVEV as CDR2. Including the terminal cysteine and phenylalanine, the CDR3 comprises 13 residues. Solely the CDR3 DNA is kept, with 39 bases framed from the first base.